The sequence of this TCR beta chain was determined in a study of OX40 agonist ivuxolimab in advanced cancers. Looking at the study overall: The costimulatory receptor OX40 (CD134) was targeted by ivuxolimab, a fully human IgG2 agonistic monoclonal antibody. Intravenous ivuxolimab was administered to patients every 2 weeks at six dose levels: 0.01, 0.1, 0.3, 1.5, 3 and 10 mg/kg. Of the approximately 54 dose-escalation patients, hepatocellular carcinoma was present in around 20, melanoma in around 15, renal cell carcinoma in 9 and head and neck cancer in 9. A male proportion of roughly 80% and a mean age of roughly 58 years, ranging from roughly 23 to 80, were recorded for the dose-escalation cohort. Prior anti-PD-1, anti-PD-L1 or anti-CTLA-4 therapy was permitted, and checkpoint inhibitors had been received by less than 45% of dose-escalation patients. Partial responses occurred in three dose-escalation patients, of whom one had hepatocellular carcinoma and two had cutaneous melanoma. The point of sequencing TCRbeta in the periphery was to test whether ivuxolimab changed TCR sequence diversity and drove clonal T-cell expansion. The paper reports the monotherapy dose-escalation portion (N of about 50 patients) of the phase I ivuxolimab trial.

The trial excluded patients who had a history of autoimmune disease or were on systemic immunosuppression. Peripheral blood for TCR sequencing was collected from all dose cohorts at baseline, on cycle 4 day 1, and on cycle 7 day 1. Samples were obtained from an open-label, multicenter, first-in-human phase I dose-escalation trial of ivuxolimab. The trial enrolled adults with locally advanced or metastatic head and neck squamous cell, hepatocellular, melanoma or renal cell carcinoma. Before TCR sequencing, CD4+ T cells and CD8+ T cells were sorted from peripheral blood as separate populations. Genomic DNA was isolated from the sorted cells so that the TCRbeta CDR3 region could be sequenced. The immunoSEQ Assay was used for sequencing of TCRbeta CDR3 regions. As stored in TCRdb, this immuneACCESS dataset retains in-frame rearrangements with V and J assigned. A fraction of the clones does not appear; measured against another copy, unresolved V genes explain less than half of the discrepancy, and the remainder lacks a known reason. Within this sample are more than 55,000 clones, with approximately 90% of them counted one time only. Jointly, the top ten make up about 0.63% of the sample.

Worth noting for this clone: This receptor's antigen is unknown. Base qualities are missing; no much larger clone stands one base away.

The V end loses 1 base and the J end loses 5 bases, and a stretch of 6 bases separates them. From the germline V gene, CDR1 is SGHDN and CDR2 is FVKESK. The CDR3, from cysteine to phenylalanine, totals 14 residues. Only the CDR3 DNA is retained, 42 bases long and in frame from the first base. Beyond this particular receptor, the publication reports: Low levels of normalized T-cell clonal expansion were also seen in some patients who did not respond. After ivuxolimab, more expanded clones were found on average in CD8+ T cells than in CD4+ T cells. At doses of 0.1 to 3.0 mg/kg, clonal expansion of both CD4+ and CD8+ blood T cells was observed from baseline to week 6. Which antigens the clonally expanded peripheral T cells were specific for was not determined. Partial responders in the 0.1-3.0 mg/kg groups had among the lowest normalized peripheral clonal expansion, especially among CD8+ T cells.

The input for sequencing was CD4+ or CD8+ T cells sorted from blood, taken in a trial of the OX40 agonist ivuxolimab. This sequence uses TRBV14 and TRBJ1-6; TRBD1 is possibly the D segment (5 matching bases). The clonotype comes from an adult with an advanced solid tumor such as melanoma, head and neck, liver or kidney cancer. In nucleotide form, the sequence is TGTGCCAGCAGCCAAGGGACAAATAATTCACCCCTCCACTTT. The translation is CASSQGTNNSPLHF.